This T cell receptor (beta chain) was identified during a study of blood T cell repertoires in COVID-19. Looking at the study overall: Researchers got acute and convalescent COVID-19 samples from the United States, Italy and Spain. From T cells, B-cell-depleted T cells, or PBMCs came the material, which was cDNA or gDNA.

Cohort 3 donors counted as recovered after two negative PCRs, clearance, or resolved symptoms. Data came from immunoSEQ multiplex PCR; TCRdb stores just in-frame clones and leaves some out. This sample has around 240,000 clones, with 70% to 90% found just once. This CDR3 has 17 amino acids. The J segment lost 4 bases and the V segment lost 4 bases, leaving 9 bases of the junction unmatched. CDR1 LGHDT and CDR2 YNNKEL come from the germline V gene (reference sequence). The TCR was taken from a woman in her forties or fifties who had recovered from COVID-19. The rearrangement links TRBV3-1 (or the pseudogene TRBV3-2) to TRBJ1-6; 8 nucleotides agree with TRBD1. The sample comprised PBMCs or T cells enriched from blood (not recorded which). The CDR3 reads CASSLSRTGNYNSPLHF. The CDR3 DNA follows: TGTGCCAGCAGCCTTTCTCGGACAGGGAATTATAATTCACCCCTCCACTTT.